The 2 T cell receptor beta chains reported below all come from one sample, sequenced in a study of blood T cell repertoires in COVID-19. Sequenced by immunoSEQ multiplex PCR; TCRdb stores in-frame clones only, minus some. The sample includes 200,000 to 250,000 clones, 80% to 85% of them seen just once. Sequences were obtained from PBMCs or T cells enriched from blood (not recorded which). These receptor sequences come from a woman aged 40 to 50 who had recovered from COVID-19.

V is TRBV5-4 and J is TRBJ1-1; TRBD1 matches at 8 bases. The trim removed 3 bases at V and 2 bases at J, leaving 3 bases unmatched. The germline gives CDR1 SGHNT, CDR2 YYREEE (reference sequence). There are 14 residues in the CDR3. The DNA of the CDR3 is TGTGCCAGCAGCTCCGACAGGGGAAACACTGAAGCTTTCTTT. It codes for CASSSDRGNTEAFF.

This clone came up a few times. V and J are TRBV9 and TRBJ1-6, with TRBD1 matching 7 bases. The J segment lost 7 bases and the V segment lost 0 bases, leaving 4 bases of the junction unmatched. Per germline, CDR1 SGDLS and CDR2 YYNGEE. CDR3 length equals 15 residues. CDR3 DNA sequence: TGTGCCAGCAGCGTAGGGGACAGTAGGAATTCACCCCTCCACTTT. Translating gives CASSVGDSRNSPLHF.